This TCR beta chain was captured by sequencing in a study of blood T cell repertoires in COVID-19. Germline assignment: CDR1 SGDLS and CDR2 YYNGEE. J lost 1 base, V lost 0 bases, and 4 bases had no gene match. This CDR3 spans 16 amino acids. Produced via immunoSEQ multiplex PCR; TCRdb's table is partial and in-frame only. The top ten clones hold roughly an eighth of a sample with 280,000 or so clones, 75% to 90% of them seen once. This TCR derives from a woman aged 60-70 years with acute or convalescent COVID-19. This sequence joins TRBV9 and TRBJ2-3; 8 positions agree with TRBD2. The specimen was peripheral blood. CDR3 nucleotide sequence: TGTGCCAGCAGCGTAGAAGGTAGCGGGGGCACAGATACGCAGTATTTT. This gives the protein CASSVEGSGGTDTQYF.